Listed below are T cell receptor beta chains from one sample, sequenced in a study of early T cells in non-severe SARS-CoV-2 infection. Each CDR3 protein is one row after TCRdb ran MiXCR on the 5' RACE reads. Of 35,000 to 45,000 distinct CDR3 sequences in the sample, 4.5% to 7% were seen once. The source material was whole blood. The receptors shown here come from an adult who was a healthcare worker with PCR-confirmed SARS-CoV-2 infection or an uninfected control (not recorded which). The CDR3 runs from the conserved cysteine through the conserved F or W.

v_gene,CDR3aa
TRBV11-2,CASSLRTSGAYEQYF
TRBV7-9,CASSFSEAGQAFF
TRBV14,CASSQDLPPGGYTF
TRBV9,CASSPRPSPTTDTQYF
TRBV11-1,CASSLEAGANEQFF
TRBV7-2,CASSLAQAANTGELFF
TRBV24-1,CATAPAGPTDTQYF
TRBV2,CAIAGISYEQYF
TRBV27,CASSLYPLLAGSTETQYF
TRBV27,CASSLTGTLQPQHF
TRBV3-1,CAASGGILEAFF
TRBV20-1,CSARDRGEQFF
TRBV2,CASVGQPNTEAFF
TRBV28,CASSLAGLAGGPQFF
TRBV9,CASSVGGLAGETGELFF
TRBV5-1,CASCERGEGTQYF
TRBV7-9,CASSLERLGSYEQYF
TRBV5-5,CASSLEPLAGSSYEQYF
TRBV19,CASSIDKYSNQPQHF
TRBV20-1,CSARDPRGSNQPQHF
TRBV7-3,CASSPTGGSGDEQFF
TRBV6-5,CASSLQGASPYEQYF
TRBV5-1,CASRSGTSRSTDTQYF
TRBV7-9,CASSPRRDTGELFF
TRBV7-9,CASSLPVTGGYGYTF
TRBV4-1,CASSQDPGSGNTIYF
TRBV7-9,CASSLLLAGGTYTQYF
TRBV30,CAWSRRDSFYGYTF
TRBV7-9,CASSRGFRNNEQFF
TRBV6-2/TRBV6-3,CASRTWRSHTGEKDEKLFF
TRBV6-2/TRBV6-3,CATKNTQRRLYEQYF
TRBV5-4,CASAFRGGSAAYEQYF
TRBV27,CASSQKARQGPYEQYF
TRBV9,CASSKGGQDQPQHF
TRBV30,CAWSVGSLNYGYTF
TRBV4-2,CASSPKGSGAVGNEQFF
TRBV20-1,CSARDPEGRSYEQYF
TRBV12-5,CASGLDRTEAFF
TRBV4-1,CASSQDSLSGYTF
TRBV19,CASSGGQVGELFF
TRBV29-1,CSVAQQDTYEQYF
TRBV7-7,CASSQREGTGELFF
TRBV27,CAPIGTSRAKNIQYF
TRBV20-1,CSARWGSSYNSPLHF
TRBV18,CASSPSLKGKGDGYTF
TRBV30,CAWSLNEKLFF
TRBV7-6,CASSLIRGSISNTEAFF
TRBV6-2/TRBV6-3,CASSYSYPGRVNTGELFF
TRBV3-1,CASSQRAGGPLGDTQYF
TRBV7-9,CASSPQQGSSEAFF
TRBV29-1,CSAGEQFF
TRBV7-9,CASHPRRGSGELFF
TRBV12-3/TRBV12-4,CASRPSGGAYEQYF
TRBV20-1,CSARDDGGRGEAFF
TRBV5-1,CASSLEGETQYF
TRBV2,CASSGRRAANEQFF